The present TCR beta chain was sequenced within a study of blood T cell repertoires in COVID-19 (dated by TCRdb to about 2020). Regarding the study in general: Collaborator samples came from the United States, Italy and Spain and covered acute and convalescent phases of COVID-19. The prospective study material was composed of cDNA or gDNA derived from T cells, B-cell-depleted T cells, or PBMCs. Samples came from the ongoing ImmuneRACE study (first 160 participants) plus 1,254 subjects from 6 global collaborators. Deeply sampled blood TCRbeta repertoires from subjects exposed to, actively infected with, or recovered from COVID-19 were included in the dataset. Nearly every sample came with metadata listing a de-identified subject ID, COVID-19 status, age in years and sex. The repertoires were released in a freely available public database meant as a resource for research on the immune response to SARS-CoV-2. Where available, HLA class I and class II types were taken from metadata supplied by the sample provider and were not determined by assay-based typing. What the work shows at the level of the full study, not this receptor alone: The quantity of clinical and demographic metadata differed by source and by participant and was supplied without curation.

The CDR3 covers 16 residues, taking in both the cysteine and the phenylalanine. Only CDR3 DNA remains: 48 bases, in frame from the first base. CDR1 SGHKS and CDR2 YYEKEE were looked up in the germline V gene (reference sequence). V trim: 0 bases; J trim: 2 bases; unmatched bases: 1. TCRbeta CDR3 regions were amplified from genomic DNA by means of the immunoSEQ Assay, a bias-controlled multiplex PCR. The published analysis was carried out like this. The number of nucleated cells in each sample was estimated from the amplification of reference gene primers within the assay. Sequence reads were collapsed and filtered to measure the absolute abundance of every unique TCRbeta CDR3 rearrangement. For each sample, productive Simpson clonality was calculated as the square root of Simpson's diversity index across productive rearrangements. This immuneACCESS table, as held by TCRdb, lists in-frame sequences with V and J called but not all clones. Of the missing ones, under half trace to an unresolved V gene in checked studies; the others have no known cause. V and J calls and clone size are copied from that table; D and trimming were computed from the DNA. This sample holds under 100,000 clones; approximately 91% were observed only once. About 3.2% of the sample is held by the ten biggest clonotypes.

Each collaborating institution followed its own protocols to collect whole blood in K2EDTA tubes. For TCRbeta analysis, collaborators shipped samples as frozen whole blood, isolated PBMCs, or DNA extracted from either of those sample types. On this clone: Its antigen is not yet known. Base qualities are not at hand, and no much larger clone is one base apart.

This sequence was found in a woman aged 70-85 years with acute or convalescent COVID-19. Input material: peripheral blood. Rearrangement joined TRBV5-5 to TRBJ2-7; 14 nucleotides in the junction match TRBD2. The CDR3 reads CASSLETSGRAYEQYF. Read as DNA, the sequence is TGTGCCAGCAGCTTGGAGACTAGCGGGAGGGCCTACGAGCAGTACTTC.